The 21 T cell receptor beta chains below all came from one sample that was sequenced in a study of T cells in Graves' hyperthyroidism and ophthalmopathy (dated by TCRdb to between 2018 and 2021). Library preparation used multiplex PCR. Instrument used: Illumina HiSeq 2000. TCR beta CDR3 regions were amplified from RNA transcripts. The TCR CDR3 was subjected to a first round of RT-PCR using the HTBI primer set and the Qiagen OneStep RT-PCR kit. The public reads were reprocessed in TCRdb via fastp at Q25 and MiXCR, keeping in-frame beta chains. Every CDR3 protein is listed once, alongside the most common genes and DNA of its rows. The sample has a few hundred thousand distinct CDR3 sequences on record, about 43% of them singletons. Of the sample, 15% to 20% is held by the ten largest clones. The sequenced sample was peripheral blood or thyroid tissue (not recorded which). These receptors were obtained from an adult woman with Graves' disease, either hyperthyroidism or ophthalmopathy (not recorded which).

This clonotype was counted between two and nine times. The chain joins TRBV5-1 to TRBJ2-2, with a possible D match to TRBD1 (6 bases). In germline, CDR1 is SGHRS, CDR2 YFSETQ. The V end lost 2 bases, the J end lost 1 base, and 12 bases lay between the germline ends. The CDR3 contains 16 residues. The CDR3 is CASSLQGLGNTGELFF. CDR3 in DNA: TGCGCCAGCAGCTTACAGGGCCTAGGGAACACCGGGGAGCTGTTTTTT.

The V and J genes are TRBV10-3 and TRBJ2-6; D gene uncertain. Germline V gives CDR1 ENHRY, CDR2 SYGVKD. The CDR3 is made up of 14 amino acids. Trimming took off 4 bases at V and 0 bases at J, with 4 bases between the two ends. The CDR3 loop is CAISAGSGANVLTF. In DNA form, the CDR3 reads TGTGCCATCAGTGCTGGCTCTGGGGCCAACGTCCTGACTTTC.

Ten or more counts support this clonotype. V is TRBV6-5 and J is TRBJ2-7, with TRBD1 identical over 9 bases. Germline V CDR1 and CDR2: MNHEY, SVGAGI. J lost 4 bases, V lost 4 bases, and 5 bases had no gene match. The CDR3 is 14 residues long. The chain's CDR3 is CASSSTGGEYEQYF. CDR3 DNA: TGTGCCAGCAGTTCGACAGGGGGGGAGTACGAGCAGTACTTC.

This clonotype has ten or more counts. The J gene is TRBJ2-5, the V gene TRBV7-9; 7 nucleotides match TRBD1. Germline values: CDR1 SEHNR, CDR2 FQNEAQ (reference sequence). The CDR3 is 14 amino acids. The V gene end was trimmed by 5 bases and the J gene end by 4 bases; junction bases not matched to a gene: 7. The CDR3 nucleotides are TGTGCCAGCAGCCTCCGGGACAGAGGAGAGACCCAGTACTTC. Residues: CASSLRDRGETQYF.

This clonotype was seen many times. The CDR3 is CASGRDSGNTIYF. CDR3 DNA sequence: TGTGCCAGCGGCAGGGACTCTGGAAACACCATATATTTT. The chain is built from TRBV9 and TRBJ1-3, with D perhaps TRBD1 (5 bases). The CDR3 covers 13 residues. V gave up 7 bases and J gave up 0 bases, with 8 bases separating them. Per germline, CDR1 SGDLS and CDR2 YYNGEE. Combining the CDR3 with reference TRBV9 and TRBJ1-3 gives the whole variable domain DSGVTQTPKHLITATGQRVTLRCSPRSGDLSVYWYQQSLDQGLQFLIQYYNGEERAKGNILERFSAQQFPDLHSELNLSSLELGDSALYFCASGRDSGNTIYFGEGSWLTVV.

The J gene is TRBJ1-2, the V gene TRBV7-9, with D maybe TRBD1 (6 bases). The V gene lost 5 bases and the J gene lost 3 bases, with 10 bases spanning the gap. CDR1 and CDR2 (germline): SEHNR, FQNEAQ (reference sequence). This CDR3 spans 13 amino acids. This chain's CDR3 is CASSRTVDYGYTF. The CDR3 nucleotides are TGTGCCAGCAGCCGGACAGTCGACTATGGCTACACCTTC.

This clonotype was seen repeatedly, ten times or more. This chain links TRBV11-2 with TRBJ2-5; 10 bases align to TRBD2. V trimming: 4 bases; J trimming: 5 bases; junction bases outside the gene matches: 7. CDR3 size: 15 residues. From germline, CDR1 is SGHAT and CDR2 FQNNGV. In DNA, the CDR3 is TGTGCCAGCAGCTCACTAGCGGGATGGGGCGAGACCCAGTACTTC. Translated: CASSSLAGWGETQYF.

The chain is built from TRBV7-9 and TRBJ2-2; 10 positions agree with TRBD2. Germline V gene sequence: CDR1 SEHNR, CDR2 FQNEAQ (reference sequence). The V gene end was trimmed by 6 bases and the J gene end by 6 bases; junction bases not matched to a gene: 7. This CDR3 has 15 amino acids. The CDR3 loop reads CASSGTGTSAGELFF. The CDR3 coding sequence is TGTGCCAGCAGTGGTACCGGGACTAGCGCCGGGGAGCTGTTTTTT.

The CDR3 protein is CSARGQGQGGNTIYF. The CDR3 DNA reads TGCAGTGCCCGCGGCCAGGGGCAGGGTGGAAACACCATATATTTT. The chain uses TRBV20-1 and TRBJ1-3; D is perhaps TRBD1 (6 bases). V was pared by 6 bases and J by 3 bases, with 18 bases between. The length of the CDR3 is 15 residues. CDR1 DFQATT and CDR2 SNEGSKA come from the germline V gene (reference sequence).

This sequence joins TRBV9 and TRBJ2-5; 7 nucleotides match TRBD1. Germline values: CDR1 SGDLS, CDR2 YYNGEE. The CDR3 has 15 amino acids. Unmatched junction bases numbered 5, after V lost 0 bases and J lost 3 bases. In DNA, the CDR3 is TGTGCCAGCAGCGTAGTAACAGGGGTGAAAGAGACCCAGTACTTC. Protein: CASSVVTGVKETQYF.

The V gene is TRBV7-3, the J gene TRBJ1-5, with a weak D call TRBD1 (5 bases). Per the germline V gene, CDR1 is SGHTA and CDR2 is FQGTGA. V lost 3 bases and J 11 bases, leaving 17 bases between the germline ends. The CDR3 runs 14 residues. CDR3 residues: CASSFQGGGETQHF. The CDR3 DNA is TGTGCCAGCAGCTTCCAGGGTGGGGGTGAGACCCAGCATTTT.

This clonotype was found many times. This chain links TRBV5-1 with TRBJ1-6; D uncertain. Germline V gene data show CDR1 as SGHRS and CDR2 as YFSETQ. This CDR3 is built from 13 residues. V dropped 0 bases and J dropped 13 bases, with 11 bases sitting between them. Written as DNA, the CDR3 is TGCGCCAGCAGCTTGGTCCCTCGAGGCCCCCTCCACTTT. Translated, it gives CASSLVPRGPLHF.

The CDR3 is CASTSRDRESTEAFF. CDR3 nucleotides: TGTGCCAGCACCTCACGGGACAGGGAGAGCACTGAAGCTTTCTTT. The chain has TRBV12-3 or TRBV12-4 and TRBJ1-1, with 9 bases matching TRBD1. V shed 7 bases and J 4 bases; nucleotides not matched to a gene: 10. The CDR3 sequence is 15 residues long.

This clonotype was seen many times. The chain links TRBV10-3 to TRBJ1-1; TRBD1 might be the D (6 bases). The CDR3 is made up of 16 amino acids. The V end was cut by 3 bases, the J end by 0 bases, with 14 bases between. Germline CDR1 is ENHRY and CDR2 is SYGVKD. Written as DNA, the CDR3 is TGTGCCATCAGTGACCGACGGACAGTTATGAACACTGAAGCTTTCTTT. This translates into CAISDRRTVMNTEAFF.

This clonotype was counted at least ten times. The chain joins TRBV20-1 to TRBJ1-2; D ambiguous. Germline CDR1 and CDR2: DFQATT and SNEGSKA (reference sequence). The V and J ends lost 1 base and 7 bases respectively, with 13 bases between them. This CDR3 is 13 amino acids long. The CDR3 bases are TGCAGTGCTAGAGGACCCGGCCCGGGTGGCTACACCTTC. As protein: CSARGPGPGGYTF.

The chain combines TRBV20-1 with TRBJ1-1; maybe TRBD1 (6 bases). The CDR3 is 12 amino acids. CDR1 DFQATT and CDR2 SNEGSKA come from the germline V gene (reference sequence). Trimming took off 4 bases at V and 7 bases at J, with 13 bases between the two ends. The CDR3 nucleotides are TGCAGTGCTAAGGGACTCAGGGGTGAAGCTTTCTTT. Translating it yields CSAKGLRGEAFF.

This clonotype was picked up a small number of times. The chain employs TRBV27 and TRBJ1-2; D perhaps matches TRBD1 (5 bases). The germline CDR1 and CDR2 sequences are MNHEY and SMNVEV (reference sequence). V lost 6 bases to trimming and J lost 5 bases, with 10 bases between them. CDR3 length equals 12 residues. The chain's CDR3 is CASRHPGYGYTF. The CDR3 DNA reads as TGTGCCAGCAGACACCCAGGGTATGGCTACACCTTC.

The rearrangement joins TRBV7-2 to TRBJ1-5; D unresolved. The germline gives CDR1 SGHTA, CDR2 FQGNSA. The V gene lost 5 bases and the J gene lost 11 bases, with 19 bases spanning the gap. This CDR3 has 14 residues. DNA of the CDR3: TGTGCCAGCAGCCCTTACGCCGTCCGGGAGACCCAGCATTTT. Protein product: CASSPYAVRETQHF.

This clonotype was seen ten or more times. The rearrangement links TRBV7-3 to TRBJ2-5; no firm D call. The V end lost 1 base, the J end lost 5 bases, and 14 bases lay between the germline ends. Germline CDR1 reads SGHTA; CDR2 reads FQGTGA. The CDR3 has 15 amino acids. CDR3 amino acids: CASSLIPGDRETQYF. CDR3 nucleotides: TGTGCCAGCAGCTTAATTCCCGGCGATAGGGAGACCCAGTACTTC.

This clonotype was counted a few times. This sequence joins TRBV7-9 and TRBJ1-3, with TRBD1 matching 9 bases. CDR1 and CDR2 (germline): SEHNR, FQNEAQ (reference sequence). The CDR3 consists of 15 residues. J was trimmed by 4 bases and V by 11 bases; bases with no gene match: 12. The CDR3 sequence: CAWRRDRARGNTIYF. As DNA, the CDR3 is TGTGCCTGGAGGCGGGACAGGGCACGAGGAAACACCATATATTTT.

The chain recombines TRBV15 with TRBJ2-5; 7 bases line up with TRBD1. This CDR3 spans 20 amino acids. V shed 1 base and J 2 bases; nucleotides not matched to a gene: 19. CDR1 is LNHNV and CDR2 is YYDKDF in the germline V gene (reference sequence). DNA for the CDR3: TGTGCCACCAGCAGAGGCGTGACAGGGTCATCGGTAGTAGGTCAAGAGACCCAGTACTTC. Translated: CATSRGVTGSSVVGQETQYF.